These T cell receptor beta chains were read from a single sample in a study of graft-versus-host responses after intestinal transplantation. Profiling relied on immunoSEQ multiplex PCR, and the TCRdb table lists in-frame clones only, not all of them. This sample has about 39,000 clones, with 90% to 95% found just once. No antigen is known for these receptors. The input for sequencing was unstimulated CD8+ T cells sorted from spleen or lymph node cells, taken before transplant. Receptors originate from a human donor who was the organ donor for an intestinal transplant. CDR3s include the opening cysteine and the closing phenylalanine or tryptophan. The order of the fields is clone size, J gene, V gene, D gene, CDR3 protein, CDR3 DNA. A D gene is named only where the DNA matches it firmly. Where a row states a size, it is once, few, many or the class of an expanded clone; other rows omit it.

.	TRBJ1-3	TRBV16	.	CASSQSRIRNSGNTIYF	TGTGCCAGCAGCCAATCTCGCATCCGTAACTCTGGAAACACCATATATTTT
.	TRBJ1-1	TRBV21-1	.	CASSKEGRLADRGRSTEAFF	TGTGCCAGCAGCAAAGAAGGGAGGTTGGCGGACAGGGGGCGGAGCACTGAAGCTTTCTTT
.	TRBJ2-3	TRBV5-1	.	CASSLAQGGTDTQYF	TGCGCCAGCAGCTTGGCCCAGGGGGGGACAGATACGCAGTATTTT
.	TRBJ1-2	TRBV4-1	.	CASSQGFLGNYGYTF	TGCGCCAGCAGCCAAGGCTTCCTCGGTAACTATGGCTACACCTTC
.	TRBJ2-7	TRBV18	.	CASSGWTSSSYEQYF	TGTGCCAGCTCAGGTTGGACGTCGAGCTCCTACGAGCAGTACTTC
once	TRBJ1-1	TRBV5-1	TRBD1	CASSLTGTAMNTEAFF	TGCGCCAGCAGCTTGACGGGGACAGCCATGAACACTGAAGCTTTCTTT
.	TRBJ1-1	TRBV6-1	.	CASTMNTEAFF	TGTGCCAGCACGATGAACACTGAAGCTTTCTTT
.	TRBJ1-6	TRBV7-6	.	CASSSTGISPLHF	TGTGCCAGCAGCTCTACAGGGATCTCACCCCTCCACTTT
.	TRBJ2-2	TRBV4-1	TRBD2	CASSLARTSGTGELFF	TGCGCCAGCAGCCTAGCCCGGACTAGCGGCACCGGGGAGCTGTTTTTT
once	TRBJ1-1	TRBV5-6	.	CASSSTDSQKAFF	TGTGCCAGCAGCTCCACGGACAGCCAGAAAGCTTTCTTT
.	TRBJ2-5	TRBV7-7	.	CASSPRRGETQYF	TGTGCCAGCAGCCCTCGCAGGGGAGAGACCCAGTACTTC
.	TRBJ1-3	TRBV15	.	CATSSPLPWNSGNTIYF	TGTGCCACCAGCAGCCCCCTCCCGTGGAACTCTGGAAACACCATATATTTT
.	TRBJ2-7	TRBV7-8	.	CASTDTYEQYF	TGTGCCAGCACGGACACCTACGAGCAGTACTTC
.	TRBJ2-5	TRBV2	TRBD2	CASSDLKAGGLQETQYF	TGTGCCAGCAGTGACCTTAAGGCGGGGGGACTGCAAGAGACCCAGTACTTC
.	TRBJ1-1	TRBV4-1	.	CASSQDRLNTEAFF	TGCGCCAGCAGCCAAGATCGCCTAAACACTGAAGCTTTCTTT
.	TRBJ2-1	TRBV4-1	.	CASSQGLEGYNEQFF	TGCGCCAGCAGCCAGGGACTCGAGGGCTACAATGAGCAGTTCTTC
.	TRBJ2-3	TRBV5-4	.	CASSLEFAGLPDTQYF	TGTGCCAGCAGCTTGGAATTTGCGGGCCTTCCAGATACGCAGTATTTT
.	TRBJ1-1	TRBV5-6	TRBD1	CASSSIADTGTGNTEAFF	TGTGCCAGCAGCTCCATTGCGGACACCGGGACAGGGAACACTGAAGCTTTCTTT
.	TRBJ2-7	TRBV5-1	TRBD2	CASSFGAGTTYEQYF	TGCGCCAGCAGCTTCGGGGCGGGGACTACCTACGAGCAGTACTTC
.	TRBJ2-7	TRBV28	.	CASSRPYEQYF	TGTGCCAGCAGCCGGCCCTACGAGCAGTACTTC
.	TRBJ2-7	TRBV7-9	.	CASSLGDTYEQYF	TGTGCCAGCAGCTTAGGGGACACCTACGAGCAGTACTTC
.	TRBJ2-3	TRBV7-3	TRBD2	CASTLTSGGTDTQYF	TGTGCCAGCACCCTGACTAGCGGGGGAACAGATACGCAGTATTTT
.	TRBJ1-5	TRBV4-1	.	CASSQERGAGSNQPQHF	TGCGCCAGCAGCCAAGAGCGAGGGGCGGGTAGCAATCAGCCCCAGCATTTT
once	TRBJ2-2	TRBV6-5	TRBD1	CASSYQGAQNTGELFF	TGTGCCAGCAGTTATCAGGGGGCCCAGAACACCGGGGAGCTGTTTTTT
.	TRBJ2-7	TRBV5-1	.	CASSLARSYEQYF	TGCGCCAGCAGCTTGGCTAGATCCTACGAGCAGTACTTC
.	TRBJ2-1	TRBV5-1	TRBD2	CASSPGTSGENEQFF	TGCGCCAGCAGCCCTGGGACTAGCGGGGAGAATGAGCAGTTCTTC
.	TRBJ2-7	TRBV7-6	TRBD2	CASSSLGLAEQYF	TGTGCCAGCAGCTCGCTGGGACTAGCGGAGCAGTACTTC
.	TRBJ2-7	TRBV19	.	CASSSGLSYEQYF	TGTGCCAGTAGTTCGGGCCTCTCCTACGAGCAGTACTTC
.	TRBJ2-3	TRBV9	TRBD2	CASSVEPGGPDTQYF	TGTGCCAGCAGCGTAGAACCGGGGGGGCCAGATACGCAGTATTTT
.	TRBJ1-1	TRBV7-6	.	CASSLDNTEAFF	TGTGCCAGCAGCTTAGACAACACTGAAGCTTTCTTT
.	TRBJ2-5	TRBV7-9	.	CASSQRETQYF	TGTGCCAGCAGCCAGAGGGAGACCCAGTACTTC
.	TRBJ2-1	TRBV10-3	TRBD2	CAISEIAGGYNEQFF	TGTGCCATCAGTGAGATAGCGGGGGGCTACAATGAGCAGTTCTTC
.	TRBJ2-7	TRBV5-6	.	CASSLVADYEQYF	TGTGCCAGCAGCTTGGTGGCTGACTACGAGCAGTACTTC